The rows below give T cell receptor beta chains drawn from one sample of a study of cytomegalovirus exposure and HLA in healthy donors. TCRdb keeps only in-frame clones here, not all; method: immunoSEQ multiplex PCR. Of approximately 300,000 clones listed, 86% are singletons. The source material was PBMCs. The receptors were gathered from a woman under 30 in good health and CMV-seronegative. CDR3s include the opening cysteine and the closing phenylalanine or tryptophan. The order of the fields is J gene, V gene, clone size, D gene, CDR3 DNA, CDR3 protein. A D gene is named only where the DNA matches it firmly. Only part of the rows carry a size: once, few, many, or a class if the clone is expanded.

>TRBJ2-1|TRBV9|.|TRBD2
TGTGCCAGCAGCGTAGAAGGAGGGACTAGCGGGAGGAGTGAGCAGTTCTTC
CASSVEGGTSGRSEQFF
>TRBJ2-7|TRBV7-9|.|.
TGTGCCAGCAGTCGGATTCAGGGGTTCTACGAGCAGTACTTC
CASSRIQGFYEQYF
>TRBJ2-2|TRBV6-5|.|.
TGTGCCAGCAGATTGGGTAATGCGGACACCGGGGAGCTGTTTTTT
CASRLGNADTGELFF
>TRBJ2-7|TRBV23-1|.|TRBD1
TGCGCCAGCAATTCCTGGACAGGGGGTGATGAGCAGTACTTC
CASNSWTGGDEQYF
>TRBJ1-2|TRBV19|.|.
TGTGCCAGTAGTATAGATGGCAGGGTTTCCTATGGCTACACCTTC
CASSIDGRVSYGYTF
>TRBJ2-1|TRBV9|once|.
TGTGCCAGCAGCGGGTACGGGGGCTACAATGAGCAGTTCTTC
CASSGYGGYNEQFF
>TRBJ1-1|TRBV5-1|.|.
TGCGCCAGCAGTCAGGAGGGGACTGAAGCTTTCTTT
CASSQEGTEAFF
>TRBJ2-7|TRBV19|once|TRBD1
TGTGCCAGTAGTATTAAACCAGGGACAGCAAGGGGCGAGCAGTACTTC
CASSIKPGTARGEQYF
>TRBJ1-1|TRBV4-1|.|.
TGCGCCAGCAGTGGTCCCTTACGAGGCACTGAAGCTTTCTTT
CASSGPLRGTEAFF
>TRBJ1-5|TRBV19|.|.
TGTGCCAGTAGTCCCGGGTTTAGCAATCAGCCCCAGCATTTT
CASSPGFSNQPQHF
>TRBJ1-3|TRBV29-1|.|TRBD1
TGCAGCGTCGTACCAGGGACAGCTGGAAACACCATATATTTT
CSVVPGTAGNTIYF
>TRBJ2-7|TRBV4-1|few|TRBD2
TGCGCCAGCAACCAAGTAGGACTAGCGGGAGACGAGCAGTACTTC
CASNQVGLAGDEQYF
>TRBJ1-3|TRBV7-6|.|TRBD1
TGTGCCAGCAGTCGACAGGGGAACTCTGGAAACACCATATATTTT
CASSRQGNSGNTIYF
>TRBJ2-3|TRBV29-1|.|TRBD2
TGCAGCGTTGAAGCGGGGACTAGAAGGGGATTTAGGGCAGATACGCAGTATTTT
CSVEAGTRRGFRADTQYF
>TRBJ1-1|TRBV28|.|TRBD1
TGTGCCGGGGGACAGGCCCACCTCACTGAAGCTTTCTTT
CAGGQAHLTEAFF
>TRBJ2-7|TRBV6-1|once|.
TGTGCCAGCAGTGAAGAAGGCGGGAACGCCTACGAGCAGTACTTC
CASSEEGGNAYEQYF
>TRBJ2-2|TRBV19|.|TRBD1
TGTGCCAGTAGTATAGAGACAGGGGGCATGGCCGGGGAGCTGTTTTTT
CASSIETGGMAGELFF
>TRBJ1-2|TRBV29-1|.|.
TGCAGCGTTGAAGGGGAGAACTATGGCTACACCTTC
CSVEGENYGYTF
>TRBJ1-5|TRBV5-1|.|TRBD1
TGCGCCAGCAGCCTGACAGGGATCGATCAGCCCCAGCATTTT
CASSLTGIDQPQHF
>TRBJ2-3|TRBV23-1|.|.
TGCGCCAGCAGTCAATCCTGCCCCCACAAAGTACACACAGATACGCAGTATTTT
CASSQSCPHKVHTDTQYF
>TRBJ1-1|TRBV5-1|.|.
TGCGCCAGCAGCGCGACTCTGGAGGTGAACACTGAAGCTTTCTTT
CASSATLEVNTEAFF
>TRBJ2-7|TRBV28|once|.
TGTGCCAGCAGTTCTCACGGAGTCACATACGAGCAGTACTTC
CASSSHGVTYEQYF
>TRBJ2-1|TRBV28|.|.
TGTGCCAGCAGACCAGGTGCCAACAATGAGCAGTTCTTC
CASRPGANNEQFF
>TRBJ1-5|TRBV27|.|.
TGTGCCAGCACAGGGTCGAGTCAGCCCCAGCATTTT
CASTGSSQPQHF
>TRBJ2-2|TRBV29-1|.|TRBD2
TGCAGCGTTGGGGGACTATCATCCGGGGAGCTGTTTTTT
CSVGGLSSGELFF